This T cell receptor (beta chain) was documented in a study of cytomegalovirus exposure and HLA in healthy donors. Overall study: Early on, a data release was issued that held some 85 million unique TCRs from HLA-typed donors.

The study ran its PCR with 60 Vbeta and 13 Jbeta primers. The protocol was immunoSEQ multiplex PCR, while the TCRdb copy is restricted to in-frame clones and leaves out a portion. The listing contains 25,000 to 30,000 clones. About this clone itself: Its antigen is still unknown.

Findings of the study overall: TRBV6-2, TRBV6-3 and some other V segments were excluded as indistinguishable. The likely explanation for a cluster of highly shared sequence variants was sequencing artifact.

With V trimmed by 4 bases and J by 4 bases, 8 bases remained unmatched. The germline CDR1 and CDR2 sequences are SGHDT and YYEEEE. The CDR3 runs to 15 residues. The source is a man aged 30 to 45 in good health and CMV-seronegative. The chain links TRBV5-6 to TRBJ2-5, with 9 bases aligning to TRBD1. The material sequenced was PBMCs. Here the CDR3 DNA reads TGTGCCAGCAGCCCGGACAGGGGATGGCGAGAGACCCAGTACTTC. Residues: CASSPDRGWRETQYF.